This T cell receptor (beta chain) stems from a study of T cells after posttransplantation cyclophosphamide. Study conclusions and caveats: Recipient CMV seropositivity and CMV reactivation strongly tracked TRB clonality. Later post-transplant blood repertoires were often dominated by donor CD8+ memory clones. Tissue-infiltrating T cells from skin or gut overlapped little with blood T cells.

The V gene's germline CDR1 is SNHLY and CDR2 FYNNEI. CDR3 length equals 13 residues. The ends were cut back, 6 bases at V and 4 bases at J, with 10 bases in the middle. The naive gate required viable CD3+CD4+ or CD3+CD8+ cells with CCR7+CD45RA+CD45RO-CD95-CD27+CD28+ phenotype. Here immunoSEQ multiplex PCR was the method, and the copy in TCRdb shows in-frame clones only, minus some. The sample consists of some 20,000 clones, approximately 98% of them appearing once. A remark on this clone: What it binds is unknown.

The sample was naive CD4+ T cells sorted from PBMCs. This clonotype originated in a man aged 35-49 years in good health, CMV-negative, and a related stem cell transplant donor. The rearrangement joins TRBV2 to TRBJ2-1; D may be TRBD2 (5 bases). The CDR3 nucleotides read TGTGCCAGCAGACGGACTGAATACAATGAGCAGTTCTTC. Translated, it gives CASRRTEYNEQFF.